The 15 T cell receptor beta chains below were found in one sample sequenced in a study of cytotoxic CD8 clonotypes in ibrutinib-treated CLL. Data came from immunoSEQ multiplex PCR; TCRdb stores just in-frame clones and leaves some out. Among roughly 150,000 clones, less than 85% were seen once, and the ten largest hold about 4.9%. The input for sequencing was PBMCs, taken after 24 months of ibrutinib treatment. These receptors all come from a human donor with chronic lymphocytic leukemia.

The rearrangement joins TRBV7-2 to TRBJ2-1; D is uncertain. V was shortened by 3 bases and J by 11 bases, with 14 bases between the two germline ends. Germline assignment: CDR1 SGHTA and CDR2 FQGNSA. CDR3 length equals 13 residues. CDR3: CASSFVVPPQQFF. The CDR3 nucleotides read TGTGCCAGCAGCTTTGTGGTCCCCCCTCAGCAGTTCTTC. Full variable domain (rest looked up from reference TRBV7-2 and TRBJ2-1): GAGVSQSPSNKVTEKGKDVELRCDPISGHTALYWYRQSLGQGLEFLIYFQGNSAPDKSGLPSDRFSAERTGGSVSTLTIQRTQQEDSAVYLCASSFVVPPQQFFGPGTRLTVL.

The rearrangement uses TRBV11-3 and TRBJ2-5; 8 bases match TRBD2. The germline V gene encodes CDR1 SGHNT and CDR2 YENEEA. The CDR3 loop spans 14 amino acids. The V segment lost 5 bases and the J segment 1 base; nucleotides outside the gene matches: 3. The CDR3 DNA reads as TGTGCCAGCAGCCCCGGGGGGGTCCAAGAGACCCAGTACTTC. This encodes CASSPGGVQETQYF.

The chain uses TRBV7-3 and TRBJ2-7; TRBD1 or TRBD2 may be the D gene (6 bases each). Trimming pared 2 bases from V and 4 bases from J, leaving 9 bases between. Germline CDR1 SGHTA, CDR2 FQGTGA. The CDR3 runs 13 residues. The CDR3 region is CASSLQGGYEQYF. CDR3 sequence (DNA): TGTGCCAGCAGCTTACAAGGGGGGTACGAGCAGTACTTC.

The genes are TRBV7-2 and TRBJ2-7; the match to TRBD1 covers 7 bases. The CDR3 length is 16 residues. Germline CDR1 and CDR2: SGHTA and FQGNSA. J was trimmed by 6 bases and V by 3 bases; bases with no gene match: 14. CDR3 in amino acids: CASSFPPGGKLVEQYF. The CDR3 DNA sequence: TGTGCCAGCAGCTTCCCCCCAGGGGGAAAGTTAGTCGAGCAGTACTTC. Supplemented by reference TRBV7-2 and TRBJ2-7, the full variable domain reads GAGVSQSPSNKVTEKGKDVELRCDPISGHTALYWYRQSLGQGLEFLIYFQGNSAPDKSGLPSDRFSAERTGGSVSTLTIQRTQQEDSAVYLCASSFPPGGKLVEQYFGPGTRLTVT.

This clone was detected only a few times. V is TRBV6-5 and J is TRBJ2-1, with D tentatively TRBD1 (6 bases). The CDR3 runs to 15 residues. With 0 bases removed from V and 8 bases from J, the gap between germline ends came to 14 bases. Germline assignment: CDR1 MNHEY and CDR2 SVGAGI. CDR3 residues: CASSYSLRAGDEQFF. CDR3 coding DNA: TGTGCCAGCAGTTACTCTCTGCGGGCAGGGGATGAGCAGTTCTTC.

This clone showed up just once. The chain links TRBV19 to TRBJ2-2, with 8 bases aligning to TRBD1. The V segment lost 6 bases and the J segment 1 base; nucleotides outside the gene matches: 4. The CDR3 consists of 15 residues. Per the germline V gene, CDR1 is LNHDA and CDR2 is SQIVND (reference sequence). CDR3 amino acids: CASSPGQVNTGELFF. CDR3 in DNA: TGTGCCAGTAGCCCGGGACAGGTGAACACCGGGGAGCTGTTTTTT. Drawing the rest from reference TRBV19 and TRBJ2-2, the complete variable domain is DGGITQSPKYLFRKEGQNVTLSCEQNLNHDAMYWYRQDPGQGLRLIYYSQIVNDFQKGDIAEGYSVSREKKESFPLTVTSAQKNPTAFYLCASSPGQVNTGELFFGEGSRLTVL.

The chain joins TRBV4-1 to TRBJ2-3; unclear D gene. Germline V gives CDR1 MGHRA, CDR2 YSYEKL. Trimming stripped 1 base from V and 6 bases from J, with 11 bases between. CDR3 length: 14 amino acids. This CDR3 is CASSQAHVSDTQYF. The CDR3 coding sequence is TGCGCCAGCAGCCAAGCCCACGTCTCGGATACGCAGTATTTT.

This clone was found once. CDR3 protein: CASLNANNEQFF. The CDR3 DNA follows: TGTGCCAGCTTAAACGCGAACAATGAGCAGTTCTTC. The chain combines TRBV27 with TRBJ2-1; D is unclear. CDR3 length: 12 residues. Trimming cost V 8 bases and J 5 bases, with 10 bases left between them. Looked up from germline, CDR1 is MNHEY and CDR2 is SMNVEV (reference sequence).

The CDR3 DNA follows: TGTGCCAGCAGGGCCAGACAGGGGGTGGGTGAAAAACTGTTTTTT. It codes for CASRARQGVGEKLFF. The V and J genes are TRBV2 and TRBJ1-4, with TRBD1 matching over 9 bases. CDR1 and CDR2 (germline): SNHLY, FYNNEI. The CDR3 is made up of 15 amino acids. The trim removed 6 bases at V and 7 bases at J, leaving 9 bases unmatched.

V and J are TRBV6-5 and TRBJ2-7, with TRBD1 matching over 9 bases. CDR3 size: 15 residues. V shed 5 bases, J shed 2 bases, and the junction held 7 bases outside the gene matches. Germline assignment: CDR1 MNHEY and CDR2 SVGAGI. As DNA, the CDR3 is TGTGCCAGCAGTCCACCGGGACAGGGAACCTACGAGCAGTACTTC. Protein: CASSPPGQGTYEQYF.

The chain combines TRBV7-9 with TRBJ2-1, with 9 bases that match TRBD2. The CDR3 covers 15 residues. Looked up from germline, CDR1 is SEHNR and CDR2 is FQNEAQ (reference sequence). Unmatched junction bases numbered 5, after V lost 2 bases and J lost 6 bases. The CDR3 is CASSLRRGGLNEQFF. CDR3 bases: TGTGCCAGCAGCTTAAGGCGGGGGGGTCTCAATGAGCAGTTCTTC.

The gene calls are TRBV18 and TRBJ2-3; 9 nucleotides align to TRBD2. CDR3 length: 16 amino acids. The germline gives CDR1 KGHSH, CDR2 LQKENI. The trim removed 3 bases at V and 1 base at J, leaving 5 bases unmatched. The CDR3 region has the DNA TGTGCCAGCTCACCGCTTAGCGGGAGTGGCACAGATACGCAGTATTTT. Translated, it gives CASSPLSGSGTDTQYF.

The rearrangement links TRBV5-1 to TRBJ1-1; D remains ambiguous. CDR3 length: 13 amino acids. Germline V gene sequence: CDR1 SGHRS, CDR2 YFSETQ. V was clipped by 5 bases and J by 0 bases, with 8 bases between them. CDR3 DNA sequence: TGCGCCAGCAGGTTTGGGGTGAACACTGAAGCTTTCTTT. Its protein is CASRFGVNTEAFF.

This clone turned up a few times. The chain carries TRBV30 and TRBJ1-1; TRBD1 matches 9 bases. V shed 5 bases and J 2 bases; nucleotides not matched to a gene: 12. Germline V gene lookup returns CDR1 GTSNPN and CDR2 SVGIG (reference sequence). The CDR3 runs 16 residues. The CDR3 coding sequence is TGTGCCTGGGGCGGGACAGGGACAACGGCCAACACTGAAGCTTTCTTT. It specifies CAWGGTGTTANTEAFF.

The chain carries TRBV5-1 and TRBJ1-1; the D gene is possibly TRBD1 (6 bases). This CDR3 comprises 15 residues. V shed 0 bases and J shed 3 bases, with 12 bases lying between them. Germline V gives CDR1 SGHRS, CDR2 YFSETQ. The CDR3 reads CASSLGMGAHTEAFF. CDR3 DNA sequence: TGCGCCAGCAGCTTGGGGATGGGGGCGCACACTGAAGCTTTCTTT.